These 28 T cell receptor beta chains originate from one sample sequenced in a study of T-cell memory formation after mild COVID-19. TCRdb re-derived calls from the 5' RACE reads in MiXCR, one entry per CDR3 protein. This repertoire shows about 57,000 distinct CDR3 sequences, 9% to 15% found once; its top ten account for under 25%. The specimen sequenced was PBMCs or a T cell subset sorted from them (not recorded which). Receptors were obtained from a young man who had mild COVID-19 (a few samples of this study predate the infection). Cell type and time point are not known.

This clonotype has more than one count but fewer than ten. This chain's CDR3 is CASRAGQSMAYV. In nucleotides, the CDR3 is TGTGCCAGCAGGGCGGGACAGTCTATGGCGTACGTC. V gene TRBV28 combines with J gene TRBJ2-7; D possibly corresponds to TRBD1 (7 bases). In germline, CDR1 is MDHEN, CDR2 SYDVKM. Trimming pared 6 bases from V and 12 bases from J, leaving 18 bases between. CDR3 length: 12 residues.

The chain employs TRBV7-9 and TRBJ2-5; unclear D gene. Germline V gives CDR1 SEHNR, CDR2 FQNEAQ (reference sequence). The CDR3 runs 13 residues. V lost 5 bases and J 10 bases, leaving 17 bases between the germline ends. The CDR3 reads CASSPVVERGQYF. The CDR3 DNA is TGTGCCAGCAGCCCAGTGGTGGAGCGCGGCCAGTACTTC.

The chain joins TRBV6-5 to TRBJ1-5; 8 bases agree with TRBD1. This CDR3 spans 13 amino acids. Germline CDR1 reads MNHEY; CDR2 reads SVGAGI. The V and J ends lost 2 bases and 7 bases, in that order; junction bases with no gene match: 1. CDR3 nucleotide sequence: TGTGCCAGCAGTTACGGACAGGGCCAGCCCCAGCATTTT. Encoded protein: CASSYGQGQPQHF.

This CDR3 reads CASSLNQPQHF. DNA of the CDR3: TGTGCCAGCAGTTTAAATCAGCCCCAGCATTTT. The chain uses TRBV12-3 or TRBV12-4 and TRBJ1-5; no clear D. The CDR3 is 11 residues long. Trimming left V 2 bases short and J 4 bases short, with 0 bases between.

In its sample, this clonotype was seen many times. J is TRBJ1-5 and V is TRBV5-1, with 8 bases that match TRBD1. Germline lookup yields CDR1 SGHRS and CDR2 YFSETQ. Trimming removed 4 bases from V and 2 bases from J; junction bases left unmatched: 5. This CDR3 region has 15 residues. The CDR3 DNA reads as TGCGCCAGCAGCCCTGGACAGGGCGGCAATCAGCCCCAGCATTTT. Translating it yields CASSPGQGGNQPQHF.

The rearrangement uses TRBV6-2 or TRBV6-3 and TRBJ2-6; D unresolved. V was cut by 6 bases and J by 4 bases, with 7 bases left in between. CDR1 is MNHEY and CDR2 is SVGEGT in the germline V gene. The CDR3 is 13 residues long. CDR3 residues: CASRTAGANVLTF. CDR3 DNA: TGTGCCAGCAGGACGGCCGGGGCCAACGTCCTGACTTTC.

This clonotype has just a few counts. The chain carries TRBV2 and TRBJ2-3; D possibly corresponds to TRBD2 (5 bases). The V gene's germline CDR1 is SNHLY and CDR2 FYNNEI. The CDR3 has 14 residues. Trimming removed 6 bases from V and 4 bases from J, with 14 bases in between. For the CDR3, the DNA is TGTGCCAGCAGGGTACTAGGGAGCGCAGATACGCAGTATTTT. Translating it yields CASRVLGSADTQYF. The full variable domain, rest sourced from reference TRBV2 and TRBJ2-3, is EPEVTQTPSHQVTQMGQEVILRCVPISNHLYFYWYRQILGQKVEFLVSFYNNEISEKSEIFDDQFSVERPDGSNFTLKIRSTKLEDSAMYFCASRVLGSADTQYFGPGTRLTVL.

The chain uses TRBV18 and TRBJ2-7, with 8 bases identical to TRBD1. The CDR3 runs 14 residues. Germline CDR1 reads KGHSH; CDR2 reads LQKENI. V lost 4 bases, J lost 2 bases, and 4 bases stayed unmatched. CDR3 in DNA: TGTGCCAGCTCACTCAGACAGGGGACCTACGAGCAGTACTTC. This translates into CASSLRQGTYEQYF.

This clonotype was picked up many times. V and J are TRBV7-2 and TRBJ1-2; D not resolved. Germline assignment: CDR1 SGHTA and CDR2 FQGNSA. Trimming left V 3 bases short and J 2 bases short, with 7 bases between. CDR3 size: 13 residues. This CDR3 reads CASSLDGNYGYTF. CDR3 bases: TGTGCCAGCAGCTTGGACGGCAACTATGGCTACACCTTC. Based on the CDR3 plus reference TRBV7-2 and TRBJ1-2, the full variable domain is GAGVSQSPSNKVTEKGKDVELRCDPISGHTALYWYRQSLGQGLEFLIYFQGNSAPDKSGLPSDRFSAERTGGSVSTLTIQRTQQEDSAVYLCASSLDGNYGYTFGSGTRLTVV.

This chain joins TRBV21-1 and TRBJ1-1; the listed D gene, TRBD1, was not tested against the DNA. TRBV21-1 is a documented pseudogene. The CDR3 runs to 15 residues. The CDR3 DNA is TGTGCCAGCAGCAAAGCGGACAGGGCGGTCGCTGAAGCTTTCTTT. It encodes CASSKADRAVAEAFF.

The chain carries TRBV6-5 and TRBJ1-2; possibly TRBD1 for D (6 bases). Trimming shortened V by 5 bases and J by 5 bases, and 15 bases separated the two germline ends. CDR1 and CDR2 from the germline V gene are MNHEY and SVGAGI. The CDR3 runs 14 residues. The CDR3 loop is CASSTNTGSYGYTF. As DNA, the CDR3 is TGTGCCAGCAGTACGAATACAGGGTCGTATGGCTACACCTTC.

This clonotype came up a few times. The rearrangement uses TRBV10-3 and TRBJ2-7, with D possibly TRBD1 on 6 matching bases. V was cut by 9 bases and J by 3 bases, with 12 bases left in between. The length of the CDR3 is 12 residues. Germline CDR1 reads ENHRY; CDR2 reads SYGVKD. CDR3 nucleotides: TGTGCCATTTCCCCGGACAGCTACGAGCAGTACTTC. It yields the protein CAISPDSYEQYF.

The chain uses TRBV20-1 and TRBJ1-2; D unclear. Germline V gives CDR1 DFQATT, CDR2 SNEGSKA (reference sequence). The CDR3 is 14 residues long. V lost 2 bases to trimming and J lost 8 bases, with 18 bases between them. Here the CDR3 DNA reads TGCAGTGCTAGATCCTGGGTTTCCTGGGAGGGCTACACCTTC. It codes for CSARSWVSWEGYTF.

The rearrangement uses TRBV3-1 and TRBJ2-7, with 9 bases lining up with TRBD2. Germline trimming cut 3 bases from V and 6 bases from J; bases unmatched to any gene: 6. Germline V gene lookup returns CDR1 LGHDT and CDR2 YNNKEL (reference sequence). The CDR3 runs to 14 residues. The CDR3 DNA is TGTGCCAGCAGCCAGAGCGAAGCGGGGGGCGAGCAGTACGTC. It translates to CASSQSEAGGEQYV.

CDR3: CASSSPLAGAGELFF. In DNA form, the CDR3 reads TGTGCCAGCAGCTCTCCTCTAGCGGGGGCCGGGGAGCTGTTTTTT. The chain couples TRBV7-6 to TRBJ2-2; 10 bases line up with TRBD2. The germline CDR1 and CDR2 sequences are SGHVS and FNYEAQ. This CDR3 is 15 amino acids long. V lost 4 bases, J lost 6 bases, and 5 bases stayed unmatched.

The table lists this clonotype with a few counts. This rearrangement joins TRBV7-6 to TRBJ2-3; 14 bases align to TRBD2. CDR1 is SGHVS, CDR2 FNYEAQ, per germline. The V segment lost 2 bases and the J segment 1 base; nucleotides outside the gene matches: 5. CDR3 length: 18 amino acids. This chain's CDR3 is CASSLLGTSGGRTDTQYF. CDR3 in DNA: TGTGCCAGCAGCTTACTTGGGACTAGCGGGGGCCGCACAGATACGCAGTATTTT.

This clonotype turned up a few times. This sequence joins TRBV7-9 and TRBJ2-1; D not resolved. V shed 5 bases and J shed 9 bases, with 14 bases lying between them. The CDR3 totals 13 residues. Germline V gene lookup returns CDR1 SEHNR and CDR2 FQNEAQ (reference sequence). The CDR3, as DNA: TGTGCCAGCAGCGCCGACTCATTTGGTGAGCAGTTCTTC. It specifies CASSADSFGEQFF.

This clonotype showed up just a few times. CDR3 bases: TGTGCCAGCAGCTTAAGGGCAGGGGGCGGTGGTACGCAGTATTTT. Translating gives CASSLRAGGGGTQYF. The genes are TRBV7-3 and TRBJ2-3, with 8 positions matching TRBD1. The junction had 8 bases not matched to a gene; V was cut back by 1 base and J by 8 bases. The CDR3 sequence is 15 residues long. CDR1 is SGHTA and CDR2 is FQGTGA in the germline V gene.

In its sample, this clonotype was seen a few times. The chain couples TRBV9 to TRBJ2-1, with 10 bases that match TRBD2. Germline CDR1 SGDLS, CDR2 YYNGEE. Trimming removed 2 bases from V and 4 bases from J; junction bases left unmatched: 0. The CDR3 loop spans 14 amino acids. The CDR3 sequence is CASSVSGGYNEQFF. As DNA, the CDR3 is TGTGCCAGCAGCGTTAGCGGGGGGTACAATGAGCAGTTCTTC.

The DNA for the CDR3 is TGTGCCAGCAGTTTACATCCAGCGGGGGGCCTTTACAATGAGCAGTTCTTC. Its protein is CASSLHPAGGLYNEQFF. This chain joins TRBV27 and TRBJ2-1; TRBD2 matches at 9 bases. V shed 2 bases and J 4 bases; nucleotides not matched to a gene: 9. Germline CDR1 is MNHEY and CDR2 is SMNVEV (reference sequence). The CDR3 consists of 17 residues.

This clonotype was counted many times. The genes are TRBV7-2 and TRBJ2-5; 7 positions agree with TRBD1. Trimming took 4 bases from V and 4 from J; bases not matched to a gene: 3. Germline V gives CDR1 SGHTA, CDR2 FQGNSA. This CDR3 spans 13 amino acids. The CDR3 is CASSSNRGETQYF. CDR3 bases: TGTGCCAGCAGCTCGAACAGGGGAGAGACCCAGTACTTC.

This clonotype came up a few times. The chain is built from TRBV4-2 and TRBJ2-5; TRBD1 agrees at 8 bases. The V gene's germline CDR1 is LGHNA and CDR2 YNFKEQ. V gave up 0 bases and J gave up 2 bases; unmatched junction bases: 5. This CDR3 comprises 16 residues. Here the CDR3 DNA reads TGTGCCAGCAGCCAAGATGGACAGGGCGGACAAGAGACCCAGTACTTC. Translation: CASSQDGQGGQETQYF.

This clonotype showed up many times. The chain joins TRBV7-9 to TRBJ2-7, with 8 bases that match TRBD1. From germline, CDR1 is SEHNR and CDR2 FQNEAQ (reference sequence). The CDR3 has 14 amino acids. V lost 5 bases, J lost 2 bases, and 5 bases stayed unmatched. CDR3 residues: CASSRTGPTYEQYF. DNA for the CDR3: TGTGCCAGCAGCCGGACAGGGCCTACCTACGAGCAGTACTTC.

This clonotype came up many times. The chain uses TRBV11-2 and TRBJ2-3, with 11 bases fitting TRBD2. Per germline, CDR1 SGHAT and CDR2 FQNNGV. The CDR3 sequence is 20 residues long. V was clipped by 3 bases and J by 0 bases; unmatched bases: 14. This CDR3 reads CASSFRLSPGLAESTDTQYF. The CDR3 DNA follows: TGTGCCAGCAGCTTCCGCCTTTCACCGGGACTAGCGGAGAGCACAGATACGCAGTATTTT.

This clonotype was observed a handful of times. The V call is TRBV6-5, the J call TRBJ1-6; D is ambiguous. V gave up 6 bases and J gave up 0 bases, with 12 bases separating them. Germline V gene data show CDR1 as MNHEY and CDR2 as SVGAGI. The CDR3 runs 16 residues. CDR3 DNA sequence: TGTGCCAGCAGGCGAGACCCCAGCTCCTATAATTCACCCCTCCACTTT. Translated, it gives CASRRDPSSYNSPLHF.

The rearrangement uses TRBV20-1 and TRBJ1-6; possible D gene TRBD1, 6 bases. This CDR3 comprises 14 residues. Germline V lookup: CDR1 DFQATT, CDR2 SNEGSKA (reference sequence). The V gene lost 2 bases and the J gene lost 9 bases, with 14 bases spanning the gap. CDR3 amino acids: CSARRRDMGSPLHF. The DNA of the CDR3 is TGCAGTGCTAGACGAAGGGACATGGGTTCACCCCTCCACTTT.

This chain joins TRBV20-1 and TRBJ1-2; D is unresolved. From germline, CDR1 is DFQATT and CDR2 SNEGSKA (reference sequence). The CDR3 loop spans 12 amino acids. V was shortened by 6 bases and J by 8 bases, with 16 bases between the two germline ends. The CDR3 DNA reads as TGCAGTGCCACCGGGTCCCTATTGGGCTACACCTTC. Translated: CSATGSLLGYTF.

V gene TRBV5-1 combines with J gene TRBJ1-2, with a possible D match to TRBD1 (5 bases). From germline, CDR1 is SGHRS and CDR2 YFSETQ. The CDR3 totals 13 residues. Trimming took 5 bases from V and 3 from J, leaving 11 bases between them. In nucleotides, the CDR3 is TGCGCCAGCAGTGAGGGGATCGACTATGGCTACACCTTC. Protein sequence: CASSEGIDYGYTF.